This T cell receptor (beta chain) was sequenced in a study of Ad26.COV2.S vaccination and SARS-CoV-2 variants. Treatment here: around 19 received Ad26.COV2.S at low or high dose, single or two shots; about 5 received placebo; per-sample allocation not given. Sample collection was performed on day 63 after the first vaccine or placebo injection. Wuhan-strain spike was delivered by a replication-incompetent Ad26 vector. Findings of the study overall: Among vaccine recipients, spike-specific TCR breadth exceeded that of placebo recipients.

Data came from immunoSEQ multiplex PCR; TCRdb stores just in-frame clones and leaves some out. The table includes about 350,000 clones, 88% detected once. Trimming cost V 0 bases and J 2 bases, with 8 bases left between them. CDR1 is GTSNPN and CDR2 is SVGIG in the germline V gene (reference sequence). This CDR3 is 14 amino acids long. In regard to this clone: Its antigen is unidentified.

Here the sequenced sample was peripheral blood, taken in a trial of Ad26.COV2.S vaccine versus placebo. V gene TRBV30 combines with J gene TRBJ1-5; D call uncertain. The TCR originated in a person aged 18-65 years who received the Ad26.COV2.S COVID-19 vaccine or a placebo. The CDR3 DNA reads as TGTGCCTGGAGTGTAGGGTTCGGCAATCAGCCCCAGCATTTT. This codes for CAWSVGFGNQPQHF.